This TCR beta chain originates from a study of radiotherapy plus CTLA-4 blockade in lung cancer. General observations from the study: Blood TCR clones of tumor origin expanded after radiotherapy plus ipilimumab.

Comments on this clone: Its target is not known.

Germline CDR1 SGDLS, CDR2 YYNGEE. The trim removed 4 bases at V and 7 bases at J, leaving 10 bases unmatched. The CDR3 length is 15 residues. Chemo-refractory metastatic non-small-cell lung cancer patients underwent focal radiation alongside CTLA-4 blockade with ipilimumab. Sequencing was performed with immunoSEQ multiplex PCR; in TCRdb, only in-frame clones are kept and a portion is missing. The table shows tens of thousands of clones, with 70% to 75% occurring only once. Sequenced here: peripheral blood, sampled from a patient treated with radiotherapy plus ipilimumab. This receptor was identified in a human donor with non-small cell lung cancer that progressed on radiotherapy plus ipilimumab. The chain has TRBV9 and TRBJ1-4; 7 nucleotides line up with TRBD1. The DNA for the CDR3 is TGTGCCAGCAGCCCGTGGCGAGGGGGCCGTGAAAAACTGTTTTTT. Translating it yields CASSPWRGGREKLFF. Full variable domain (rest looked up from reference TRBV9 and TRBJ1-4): DSGVTQTPKHLITATGQRVTLRCSPRSGDLSVYWYQQSLDQGLQFLIQYYNGEERAKGNILERFSAQQFPDLHSELNLSSLELGDSALYFCASSPWRGGREKLFFGSGTQLSVL.